This T cell receptor (beta chain) was captured in a study of blood T cell repertoires in COVID-19 (dated by TCRdb to about 2020). Regarding the research as a whole: The collaborator samples originated in the United States, Italy and Spain and spanned the acute and convalescent phases of COVID-19. Samples were obtained from the ongoing ImmuneRACE study (first 160 participants) and from 1,254 subjects provided by 6 global collaborators. The prospective study material was composed of cDNA or gDNA derived from T cells, B-cell-depleted T cells, or PBMCs. Nearly every sample came with metadata listing a de-identified subject ID, COVID-19 status, age in years and sex. Where available, HLA class I and class II types were taken from metadata supplied by the sample provider and were not determined by assay-based typing. Deeply sampled blood TCRbeta repertoires from subjects exposed to, actively infected with, or recovered from COVID-19 were included in the dataset. The repertoires were released in a freely available public database meant as a resource for research on the immune response to SARS-CoV-2.

Comment on this clone: No cognate antigen has been identified for it. Base qualities are not recorded, but no much larger clone differs from it by a single base.

Sequences SGHRS (CDR1) and YFSETQ (CDR2) are obtained from the germline V gene. The CDR3 numbers 16 residues from cysteine through phenylalanine. Only CDR3 DNA is held: 48 bases, read in frame from base 1. V lost 1 base and J lost 6 bases; the stretch between them is 17 bases long. Another Seattle source contributed samples from volunteer blood donors who had recovered from COVID-19. Each collaborating institution followed its own protocols to collect whole blood in K2EDTA tubes. For TCRbeta analysis, collaborators shipped samples in one of three forms: frozen whole blood, isolated PBMCs, or DNA extracted from either of those sample types. The immunoSEQ Assay, a bias-controlled multiplex PCR, was used to amplify TCRbeta CDR3 regions from genomic DNA. As for how the authors treated the data: The number of nucleated cells in each sample was estimated by amplification of reference gene primers within the assay. Sequence reads were collapsed and filtered to measure the absolute abundance of every unique TCRbeta CDR3 rearrangement. For each sample, productive Simpson clonality was calculated as the square root of Simpson's diversity index over productive rearrangements. Imported from immuneACCESS, the table was reduced by TCRdb to in-frame sequences with V and J called. These copies leave out some clones; in studies compared against another copy, an unresolved V gene accounts for under half, and the cause of the remainder is not known. The D gene and trimming were derived from the DNA, and the V and J assignments and clone size from that table. This sample comprises nearly 300,000 clones, more than 70% of them detected only once. The ten largest clonotypes hold 6.9% of the sample.

What the work shows at the level of the full study, not this receptor alone: How much clinical and demographic metadata was included differed by source and by participant, and the metadata was provided uncurated.

This receptor was taken from a woman in her twenties or thirties who had recovered from COVID-19. The sequence links TRBV5-1 to TRBJ2-1; D gene: possibly TRBD2, on 7 matching bases. Sequenced: peripheral blood. The DNA reads TGCGCCAGCAGCTTGTTCTTGGGGGGGCCTTTCAATGAGCAGTTCTTC. This encodes CASSLFLGGPFNEQFF.